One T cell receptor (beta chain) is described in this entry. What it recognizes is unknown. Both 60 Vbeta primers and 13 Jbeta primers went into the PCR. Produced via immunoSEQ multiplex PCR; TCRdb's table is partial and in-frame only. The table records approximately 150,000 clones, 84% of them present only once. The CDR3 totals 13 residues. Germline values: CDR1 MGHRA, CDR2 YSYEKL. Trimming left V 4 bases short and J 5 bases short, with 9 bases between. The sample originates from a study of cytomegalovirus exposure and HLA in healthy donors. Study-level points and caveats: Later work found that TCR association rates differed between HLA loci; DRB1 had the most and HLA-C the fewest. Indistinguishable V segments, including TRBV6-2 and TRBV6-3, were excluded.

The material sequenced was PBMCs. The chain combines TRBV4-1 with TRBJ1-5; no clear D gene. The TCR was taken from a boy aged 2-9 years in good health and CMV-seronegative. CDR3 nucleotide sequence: TGCGCCAGCAGCCGTAGATTCGATCAGCCCCAGCATTTT. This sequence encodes CASSRRFDQPQHF.